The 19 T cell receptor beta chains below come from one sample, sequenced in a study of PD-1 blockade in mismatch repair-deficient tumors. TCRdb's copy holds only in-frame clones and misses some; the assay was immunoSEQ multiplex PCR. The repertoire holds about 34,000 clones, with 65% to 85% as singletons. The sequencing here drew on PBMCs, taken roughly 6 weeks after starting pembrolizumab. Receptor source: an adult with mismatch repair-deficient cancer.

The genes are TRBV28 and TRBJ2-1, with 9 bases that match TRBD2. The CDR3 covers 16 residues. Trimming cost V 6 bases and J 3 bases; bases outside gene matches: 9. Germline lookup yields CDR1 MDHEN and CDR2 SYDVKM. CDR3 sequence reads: CASRSKSGRIYNEQFF. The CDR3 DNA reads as TGTGCCAGCAGATCTAAAAGCGGGAGGATCTACAATGAGCAGTTCTTC.

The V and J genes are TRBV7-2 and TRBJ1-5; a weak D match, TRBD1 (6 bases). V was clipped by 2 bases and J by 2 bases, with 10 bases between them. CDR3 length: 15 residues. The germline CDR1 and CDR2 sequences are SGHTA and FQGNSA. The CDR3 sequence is CASSLWSGGNQPQHF. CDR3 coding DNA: TGTGCCAGCAGCTTATGGTCAGGGGGCAATCAGCCCCAGCATTTT.

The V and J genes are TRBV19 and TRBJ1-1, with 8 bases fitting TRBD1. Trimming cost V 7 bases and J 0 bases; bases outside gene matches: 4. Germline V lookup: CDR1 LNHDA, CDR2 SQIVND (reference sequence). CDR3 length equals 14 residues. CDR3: CASTKDRVNTEAFF. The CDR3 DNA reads TGTGCCAGTACTAAGGACAGGGTGAACACTGAAGCTTTCTTT.

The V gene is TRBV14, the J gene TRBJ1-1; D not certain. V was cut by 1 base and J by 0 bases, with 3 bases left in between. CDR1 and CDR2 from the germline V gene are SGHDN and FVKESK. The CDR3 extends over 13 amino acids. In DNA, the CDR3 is TGTGCCAGCAGCCAAGCGGTGAACACTGAAGCTTTCTTT. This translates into CASSQAVNTEAFF.

The CDR3 region is CASSELERDYEQYF. The CDR3 DNA follows: TGTGCCAGCAGTGAATTAGAGCGGGACTACGAGCAGTACTTC. This chain connects TRBV2 to TRBJ2-7, with 7 bases that match TRBD2. The CDR3 contains 14 residues. V dropped 2 bases and J dropped 3; count of bases not matched to a gene: 4. CDR1 is SNHLY, CDR2 FYNNEI, per germline.

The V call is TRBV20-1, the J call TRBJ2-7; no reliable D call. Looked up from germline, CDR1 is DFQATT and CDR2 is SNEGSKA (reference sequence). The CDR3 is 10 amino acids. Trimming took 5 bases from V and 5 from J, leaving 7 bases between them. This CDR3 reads CSAEENEQYF. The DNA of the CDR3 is TGCAGTGCTGAGGAGAACGAGCAGTACTTC.

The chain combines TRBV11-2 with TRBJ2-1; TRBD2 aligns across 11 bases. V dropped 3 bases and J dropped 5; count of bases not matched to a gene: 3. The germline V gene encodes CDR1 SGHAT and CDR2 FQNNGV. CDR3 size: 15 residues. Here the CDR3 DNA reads TGTGCCAGCAGCTTCGGGACTAGCGGTCACAATGAGCAGTTCTTC. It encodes CASSFGTSGHNEQFF.

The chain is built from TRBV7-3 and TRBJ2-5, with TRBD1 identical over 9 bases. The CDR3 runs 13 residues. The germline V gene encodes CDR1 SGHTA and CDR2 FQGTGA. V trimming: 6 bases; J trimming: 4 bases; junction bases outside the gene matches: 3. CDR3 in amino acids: CASSQGQGETQYF. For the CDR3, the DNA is TGTGCCAGCAGTCAGGGACAGGGAGAGACCCAGTACTTC.

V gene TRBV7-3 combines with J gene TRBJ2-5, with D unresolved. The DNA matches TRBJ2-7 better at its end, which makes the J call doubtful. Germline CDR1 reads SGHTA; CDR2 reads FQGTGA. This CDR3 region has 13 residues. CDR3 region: CASSLGFAYEQYF. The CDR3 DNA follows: TGTGCCAGCAGCTTAGGTTTCGCCTACGAGCAGTACTTC.

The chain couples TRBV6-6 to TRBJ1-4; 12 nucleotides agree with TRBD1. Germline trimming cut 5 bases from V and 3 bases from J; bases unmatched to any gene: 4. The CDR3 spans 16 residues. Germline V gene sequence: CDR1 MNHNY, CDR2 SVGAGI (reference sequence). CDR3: CASSGTGGASNEKLFF. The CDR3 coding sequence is TGTGCCAGCAGTGGGACAGGGGGCGCATCTAATGAAAAACTGTTTTTT.

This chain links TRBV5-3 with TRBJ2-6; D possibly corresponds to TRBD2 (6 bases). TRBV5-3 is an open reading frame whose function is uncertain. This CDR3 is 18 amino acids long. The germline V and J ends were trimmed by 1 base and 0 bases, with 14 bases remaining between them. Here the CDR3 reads CARSLRTGVGSGANVLTF. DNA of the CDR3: TGTGCCAGAAGCTTGCGAACGGGAGTGGGCTCTGGGGCCAACGTCCTGACTTTC.

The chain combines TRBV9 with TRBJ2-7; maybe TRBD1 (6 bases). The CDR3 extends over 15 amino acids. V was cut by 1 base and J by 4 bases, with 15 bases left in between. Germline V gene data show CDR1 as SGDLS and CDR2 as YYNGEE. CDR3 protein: CASSVRDQRGYEQYF. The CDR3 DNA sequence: TGTGCCAGCAGCGTACGTGATCAGAGGGGGTACGAGCAGTACTTC.

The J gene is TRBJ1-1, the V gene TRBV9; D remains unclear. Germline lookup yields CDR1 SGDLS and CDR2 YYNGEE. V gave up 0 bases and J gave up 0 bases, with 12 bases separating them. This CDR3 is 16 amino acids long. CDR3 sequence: CASSVGPAGMNTEAFF. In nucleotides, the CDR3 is TGTGCCAGCAGCGTAGGTCCGGCAGGAATGAACACTGAAGCTTTCTTT.

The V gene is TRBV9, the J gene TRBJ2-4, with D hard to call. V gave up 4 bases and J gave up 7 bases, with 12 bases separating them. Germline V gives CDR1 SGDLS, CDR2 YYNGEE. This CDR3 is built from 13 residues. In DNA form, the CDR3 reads TGTGCCAGCAGCACCCACCCCGAGAACATTCAGTACTTC. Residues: CASSTHPENIQYF.

CDR3 residues: CASSRPTSGSKGEQFF. The CDR3 DNA follows: TGCGCCAGCAGTCGGCCGACTAGCGGGAGTAAAGGGGAGCAGTTCTTC. This chain links TRBV23-1 with TRBJ2-1; 12 nucleotides align to TRBD2. TRBV23-1 is an open reading frame whose function is uncertain. Losses at the gene ends were 4 bases for V and 10 bases for J; bases not matched to a gene: 11. CDR3 length equals 16 residues.

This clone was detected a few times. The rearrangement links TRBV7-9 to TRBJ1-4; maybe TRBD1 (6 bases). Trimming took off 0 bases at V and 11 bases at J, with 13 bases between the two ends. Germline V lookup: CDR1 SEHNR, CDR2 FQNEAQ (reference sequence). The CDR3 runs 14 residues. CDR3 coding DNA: TGTGCCAGCAGCTTAGCTGCCGGGACATTGAAACTGTTTTTT. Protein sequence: CASSLAAGTLKLFF.

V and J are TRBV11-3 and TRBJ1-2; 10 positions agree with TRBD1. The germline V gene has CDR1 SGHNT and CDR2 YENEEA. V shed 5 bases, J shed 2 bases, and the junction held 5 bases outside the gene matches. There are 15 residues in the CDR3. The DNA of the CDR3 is TGTGCCAGCAGCCCCTCGGACAGGGGGAACTATGGCTACACCTTC. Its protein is CASSPSDRGNYGYTF. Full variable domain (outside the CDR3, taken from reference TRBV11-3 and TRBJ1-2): EAGVVQSPRYKIIEKKQPVAFWCNPISGHNTLYWYLQNLGQGPELLIRYENEEAVDDSQLPKDRFSAERLKGVDSTLKIQPAELGDSAVYLCASSPSDRGNYGYTFGSGTRLTVV.

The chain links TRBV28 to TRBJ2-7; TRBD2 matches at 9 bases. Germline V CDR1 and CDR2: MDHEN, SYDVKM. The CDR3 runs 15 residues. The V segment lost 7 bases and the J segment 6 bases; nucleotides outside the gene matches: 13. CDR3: CASNLEALAGSEQYF. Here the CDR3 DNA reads TGTGCCAGCAATTTGGAGGCCCTAGCGGGAAGCGAGCAGTACTTC.

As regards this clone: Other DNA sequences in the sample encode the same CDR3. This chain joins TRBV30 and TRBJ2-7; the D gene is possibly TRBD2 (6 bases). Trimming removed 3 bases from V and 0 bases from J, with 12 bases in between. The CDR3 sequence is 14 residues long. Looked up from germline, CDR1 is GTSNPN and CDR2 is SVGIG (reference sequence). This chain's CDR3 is CAWSRDLSSYEQYF. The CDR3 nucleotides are TGTGCCTGGAGCCGGGACTTAAGCTCCTACGAGCAGTACTTC.